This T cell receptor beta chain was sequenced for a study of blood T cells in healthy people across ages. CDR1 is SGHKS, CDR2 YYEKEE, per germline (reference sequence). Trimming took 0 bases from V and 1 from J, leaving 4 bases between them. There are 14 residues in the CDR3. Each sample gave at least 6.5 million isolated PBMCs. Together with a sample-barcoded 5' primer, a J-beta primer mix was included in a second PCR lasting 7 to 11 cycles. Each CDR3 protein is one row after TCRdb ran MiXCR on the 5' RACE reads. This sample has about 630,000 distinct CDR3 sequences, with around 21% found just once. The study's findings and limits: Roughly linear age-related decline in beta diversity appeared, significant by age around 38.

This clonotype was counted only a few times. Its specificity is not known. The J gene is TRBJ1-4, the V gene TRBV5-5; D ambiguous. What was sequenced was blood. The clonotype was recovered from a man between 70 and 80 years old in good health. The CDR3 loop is CASSLAVTNEKLFF. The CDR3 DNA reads TGTGCCAGCAGCTTGGCCGTAACTAATGAAAAACTGTTTTTT.